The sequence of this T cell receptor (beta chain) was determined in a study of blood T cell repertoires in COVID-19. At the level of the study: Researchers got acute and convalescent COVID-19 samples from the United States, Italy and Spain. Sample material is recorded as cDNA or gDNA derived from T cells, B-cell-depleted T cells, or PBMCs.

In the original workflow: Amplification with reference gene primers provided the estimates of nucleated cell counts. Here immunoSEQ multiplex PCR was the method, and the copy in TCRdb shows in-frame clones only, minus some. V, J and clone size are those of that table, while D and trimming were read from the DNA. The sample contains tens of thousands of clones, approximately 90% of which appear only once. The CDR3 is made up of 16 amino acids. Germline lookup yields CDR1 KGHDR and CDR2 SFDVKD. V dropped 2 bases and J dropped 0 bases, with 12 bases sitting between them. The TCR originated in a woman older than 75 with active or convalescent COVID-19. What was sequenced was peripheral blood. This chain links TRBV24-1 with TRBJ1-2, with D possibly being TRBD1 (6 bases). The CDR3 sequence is CATSDSGAKANYGYTF. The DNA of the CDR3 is TGTGCCACCAGTGATTCAGGGGCGAAAGCTAACTATGGCTACACCTTC.